The clone carrying this T cell receptor (beta chain) occurred a few times. Its antigen remains unknown. TCRdb passed the RACE reads through MiXCR, listing each CDR3 protein once. The sample includes about 82,000 distinct CDR3 sequences, about 9.4% of them seen just once. The data were obtained in a study of human T cells and chemical hapten exposure. In the study overall: The study sensitized with 2% DPC on a 2 cm by 2 cm patch of upper inner arm skin.

Study outcomes and limitations: With regard to DPC sensitization, TCRs above 1 in 1000 frequency did not change.

The CDR3 has 14 amino acids. Trimming took 5 bases from V and 5 from J; bases not matched to a gene: 4. The sample's time point: patch test 2, 6 weeks after DPC sensitization. Treatment indicated: therapeutic diphenylcyclopropenone sensitization with weekly scalp DPC. Total RNA came from unfractionated whole blood. The sequenced sample was whole blood, obtained in connection with sensitization to the hapten diphenylcyclopropenone (DPC). The TCR sequence derives from a woman between 45 and 65 years old with alopecia areata. Some clones in this sample may be carry-over from other donors' samples. The rearrangement joins TRBV12-3 or TRBV12-4 to TRBJ2-1; 9 positions match TRBD2. CDR3 residues: CASSPQREDNEQFF. The CDR3 region has the DNA TGTGCCAGCAGTCCCCAGCGGGAGGACAATGAGCAGTTCTTC.